This TCR beta chain originates from a study of blood T cell repertoires in COVID-19. As for the study in general: PBMCs, B-cell-depleted T cells, or T cells were the source of the cDNA or gDNA that made up the material.

Original methodology: Amplification of reference gene primers was used by the study to estimate nucleated cell counts. Generated by immunoSEQ multiplex PCR, the TCRdb table keeps only in-frame clones and is missing some. V and J calls and clone size are those listed in that table; D and trimming were worked out from the DNA. The sample consists of over 350,000 clones, 70% to 90% of them appearing once. The CDR3 is made up of 17 amino acids. V lost 0 bases and J 2 bases, leaving 14 bases between the germline ends. Germline V gives CDR1 SGHRS, CDR2 YFSETQ. Which cohort a participant joined came from the clinical history participants gave.

Sequencing used PBMCs or T cells enriched from blood (not recorded which). This chain joins TRBV5-1 and TRBJ1-4, with a tentative D call TRBD1 (6 bases). The sequence was collected from a woman in her thirties with acute COVID-19. The DNA for the CDR3 is TGCGCCAGCAGCTTGGACAGGGTGCGGTCTACTAATGAAAAACTGTTTTTT. It translates to CASSLDRVRSTNEKLFF. Using reference TRBV5-1 and TRBJ1-4 for the parts outside the CDR3, the full variable domain is KAGVTQTPRYLIKTRGQQVTLSCSPISGHRSVSWYQQTPGQGLQFLFEYFSETQRNKGNFPGRFSGRQFSNSRSEMNVSTLELGDSALYLCASSLDRVRSTNEKLFFGSGTQLSVL.